One sample yielded the 17 T cell receptor beta chains listed below, sequenced in a study of T cell responses to AZD1222 COVID-19 vaccine. The assay was immunoSEQ multiplex PCR, and TCRdb's table has in-frame clones only and misses some. The table has around 150,000 clones, roughly 91% seen once. The sequenced sample was peripheral blood, obtained 28 days after the second AZD1222 dose. The receptors shown here come from an adult who received the AZD1222 COVID-19 vaccine.

The rearrangement uses TRBV6-1 and TRBJ1-1, with a possible D match to TRBD1 (5 bases). This CDR3 contains 14 residues. V lost 3 bases, J lost 1 base, and 9 bases lay in between. CDR1 and CDR2 (germline): MNHNS, SASEGT. The CDR3 region is CASSDQGWNTEAFF. The CDR3 nucleotides are TGTGCCAGCAGTGATCAGGGTTGGAACACTGAAGCTTTCTTT.

The chain links TRBV5-1 to TRBJ2-7; tentatively, D is TRBD2 (6 bases). V dropped 3 bases and J dropped 6 bases, with 25 bases sitting between them. CDR3 length: 17 amino acids. Germline V lookup: CDR1 SGHRS, CDR2 YFSETQ. DNA of the CDR3: TGCGCCAGCAGCTCTTCTCCTGGGAGTCCCAACGGGGGCGAGCAGTACTTC. Encoded protein: CASSSSPGSPNGGEQYF.

For the CDR3, the DNA is TGTGCCAGCAGTGAATTTTTCACGGGAGAGCAGTTCTTC. This translates into CASSEFFTGEQFF. The V gene is TRBV2, the J gene TRBJ2-1; a weak D match, TRBD2 (5 bases). The V end was cut by 2 bases, the J end by 10 bases, with 12 bases between. This CDR3 has 13 residues. The germline V gene has CDR1 SNHLY and CDR2 FYNNEI.

This clone came up once. DNA of the CDR3: TGCGCCAGCAGCTTTTTGGGGACAGGGAATTTGGATGGCTACACCTTC. Encoded protein: CASSFLGTGNLDGYTF. J is TRBJ1-2 and V is TRBV5-1; 9 nucleotides align to TRBD1. The germline CDR1 and CDR2 sequences are SGHRS and YFSETQ. This CDR3 has 16 amino acids. Unmatched junction bases numbered 11, after V lost 2 bases and J lost 6 bases.

V usage is TRBV7-2 and J usage is TRBJ2-3; TRBD2 matches 11 bases. The germline CDR1 and CDR2 sequences are SGHTA and FQGNSA. The ends lost 8 bases at V and 6 bases at J; junction bases unmatched: 4. The CDR3 consists of 13 residues. As DNA, the CDR3 is TGTGCCAGCTCTAGCGGGGGGAGGGATACGCAGTATTTT. It yields the protein CASSSGGRDTQYF.

The J gene is TRBJ1-1, the V gene TRBV18, with a weak D call TRBD1 (5 bases). V shed 2 bases and J shed 0 bases, with 13 bases lying between them. The CDR3 is 16 amino acids. Germline assignment: CDR1 KGHSH and CDR2 LQKENI. The CDR3 DNA sequence: TGTGCCAGCTCACCAGACACCGGGGGACTGAACACTGAAGCTTTCTTT. This sequence encodes CASSPDTGGLNTEAFF.

The gene calls are TRBV4-2 and TRBJ2-1; D tentatively fits TRBD1 or TRBD2 (5 bases each). Trimming removed 0 bases from V and 10 bases from J, with 22 bases in between. Germline loops: CDR1 LGHNA, CDR2 YNFKEQ. The CDR3 is 17 amino acids. The CDR3 nucleotides read TGTGCCAGCAGCCAAGACGTCGGGACCTATAACTCCCGGGAGCAGTTCTTC. This encodes CASSQDVGTYNSREQFF.

The gene calls are TRBV7-6 and TRBJ1-4, with D perhaps matching TRBD1 (6 bases). V gave up 5 bases and J gave up 5 bases, with 9 bases separating them. CDR3 length: 13 residues. Germline V CDR1 and CDR2: SGHVS, FNYEAQ. The CDR3 spells CASSRGGNEKLFF. The CDR3 nucleotides are TGTGCCAGCAGCCGAGGGGGAAATGAAAAACTGTTTTTT.

V is TRBV5-5 and J is TRBJ2-2; D gene unclear. Looked up from germline, CDR1 is SGHKS and CDR2 is YYEKEE (reference sequence). CDR3 length equals 17 residues. V lost 1 base and J lost 0, with 13 bases in between. CDR3 in amino acids: CASSLLWPQANTGELFF. Written as DNA, the CDR3 is TGTGCCAGCAGCTTGTTGTGGCCGCAGGCGAACACCGGGGAGCTGTTTTTT.

V and J are TRBV27 and TRBJ1-1; D uncertain. V lost 3 bases and J lost 1, with 6 bases in between. This CDR3 is built from 13 residues. Germline V gene sequence: CDR1 MNHEY, CDR2 SMNVEV (reference sequence). The CDR3 nucleotides read TGTGCCAGCAGTTTTGGGCCGAACACTGAAGCTTTCTTT. This codes for CASSFGPNTEAFF.

The V call is TRBV19, the J call TRBJ1-3, with 8 bases that match TRBD1. CDR1 is LNHDA and CDR2 is SQIVND in the germline V gene (reference sequence). This CDR3 is 15 amino acids long. V was pared by 6 bases and J by 2 bases, with 6 bases of the junction left unmatched. The CDR3: CASRQKTGAGNTIYF. The CDR3 coding sequence is TGTGCCAGTAGGCAGAAGACAGGGGCTGGAAACACCATATATTTT.

The rearrangement links TRBV5-1 to TRBJ2-2, with 7 bases identical to TRBD2. J was trimmed by 1 base and V by 0 bases; bases with no gene match: 3. Germline V gene lookup returns CDR1 SGHRS and CDR2 YFSETQ. The CDR3 contains 16 residues. This CDR3 is CASSLVAGVNTGELFF. The CDR3 region has the DNA TGCGCCAGCAGCTTGGTTGCGGGGGTGAACACCGGGGAGCTGTTTTTT.

This clone was recorded once. The chain couples TRBV10-2 to TRBJ2-2, with 7 bases matching TRBD2. CDR3 length: 14 residues. With 7 bases clipped from V and 4 bases from J, the junction kept 6 bases outside the gene matches. Germline CDR1 WSHSY, CDR2 SAAADI. CDR3 loop: CASILGRFTGELFF. The CDR3 region has the DNA TGCGCCAGCATCCTCGGGAGGTTCACCGGGGAGCTGTTTTTT.

V and J are TRBV5-1 and TRBJ2-3, with TRBD1 matching 7 bases. CDR3 size: 14 residues. Germline assignment: CDR1 SGHRS and CDR2 YFSETQ. Trimming removed 7 bases from V and 4 bases from J; junction bases left unmatched: 9. The CDR3 DNA follows: TGCGCCAGCTCCCTGATAGGGGGCGCAGATACGCAGTATTTT. Its translation: CASSLIGGADTQYF. The full variable domain, with the rest looked up from reference TRBV5-1 and TRBJ2-3, is KAGVTQTPRYLIKTRGQQVTLSCSPISGHRSVSWYQQTPGQGLQFLFEYFSETQRNKGNFPGRFSGRQFSNSRSEMNVSTLELGDSALYLCASSLIGGADTQYFGPGTRLTVL.

The chain links TRBV4-1 to TRBJ1-5; D might be TRBD1 (5 bases). The germline V gene has CDR1 MGHRA and CDR2 YSYEKL. The CDR3 spans 15 residues. Trimming left V 2 bases short and J 5 bases short, with 13 bases between. The CDR3 nucleotides are TGCGCCAGCAGCCAATCACCCGGGACGGATCAGCCCCAGCATTTT. Its protein is CASSQSPGTDQPQHF.

The chain couples TRBV5-4 to TRBJ1-1; 9 bases are a match to TRBD1. V trimming: 4 bases; J trimming: 5 bases; junction bases outside the gene matches: 9. Germline V gene data show CDR1 as SGHNT and CDR2 as YYREEE (reference sequence). This CDR3 region has 15 residues. CDR3 DNA sequence: TGTGCCAGCAGCCCTACTGGGACAGGGAGAACTGAAGCTTTCTTT. Translating it yields CASSPTGTGRTEAFF.

The chain has TRBV6-5 and TRBJ1-4; 10 nucleotides line up with TRBD1. The CDR3 totals 14 residues. V lost 6 bases to trimming and J lost 6 bases; unmatched junction nucleotides: 4. The V gene's germline CDR1 is MNHEY and CDR2 SVGAGI. DNA for the CDR3: TGTGCCAGCAGGTCGACAGGGGGCGATGAAAAACTGTTTTTT. Translating it yields CASRSTGGDEKLFF.